This entry features one TCR beta chain sequence. The antigen is not known. This sample was included in a study of T-cell reconstitution after alpha-beta-depleted transplantation in children. General study results and limits: High day-60 TCRbeta diversity in some patients came from surviving recipient T cells and thymic progenitors. Alpha-beta T cells about two months after transplant reportedly derived from several hundred expanded graft clones. Hyperexpanded clones declined; after one year, newly produced T cells mostly supplied diversity.

As it was prepared, the TCRbeta library received unique molecular identifiers. MiXCR was run by TCRdb on the PCR reads, yielding one entry per CDR3 protein. Of around 72,000 distinct CDR3 sequences in the sample, roughly 4.9% were seen once. V lost 7 bases and J lost 0, with 19 bases in between. Germline V CDR1 and CDR2: DFQATT, SNEGSKA (reference sequence). This CDR3 region has 16 residues. This sample comprised PBMCs, mostly from graft donor cells, obtained 180 days after TCRalphabeta/CD19-depleted stem cell transplant. The TCR comes from a boy in the first two years of life who had a stem cell transplant for acute myeloid leukemia, so the T cells may come from the graft donor. The V and J genes are TRBV20-1 and TRBJ1-5, with D perhaps matching TRBD1 (5 bases). The CDR3 spells CSVSQNPGLSNQPQHF. For the CDR3, the DNA is TGCAGTGTCTCACAAAACCCGGGGCTTAGCAATCAGCCCCAGCATTTT.